The sequence of this T cell receptor (beta chain) was determined in a study of cytomegalovirus exposure and HLA in healthy donors. Repertoires were generated with immunoSEQ multiplex PCR, while TCRdb's copy carries only in-frame clones and drops some. The sample shows 55,000 to 70,000 clones, about 91% of them seen only once. The sample taken for sequencing was PBMCs. This clonotype was sampled from a man between 18 and 35 years old in good health and CMV-seronegative.

CDR3 DNA sequence: TGTGCCAGCAGCTTACCGAGCTCCTACGAGCAGTACTTC. It is translated as CASSLPSSYEQYF. The chain couples TRBV7-9 to TRBJ2-7; D remains ambiguous. V was trimmed by 2 bases and J by 0 bases, leaving 5 bases between them. The CDR3 covers 13 residues. Germline V CDR1 and CDR2: SEHNR, FQNEAQ (reference sequence).